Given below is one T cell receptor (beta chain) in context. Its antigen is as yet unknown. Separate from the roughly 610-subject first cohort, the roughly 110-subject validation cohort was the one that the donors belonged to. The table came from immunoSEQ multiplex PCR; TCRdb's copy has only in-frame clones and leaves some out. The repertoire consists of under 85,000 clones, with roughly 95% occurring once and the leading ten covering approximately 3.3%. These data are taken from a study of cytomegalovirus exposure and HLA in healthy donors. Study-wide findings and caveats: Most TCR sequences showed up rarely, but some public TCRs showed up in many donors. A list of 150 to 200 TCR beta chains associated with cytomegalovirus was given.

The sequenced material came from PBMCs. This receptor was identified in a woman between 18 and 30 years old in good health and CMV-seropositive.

The CDR3 reads CASSLSLRAAARETQYF. CDR3 coding DNA: TGTGCCAGCAGCTTATCTTTGAGGGCGGCAGCCCGAGAGACCCAGTACTTC. The chain employs TRBV7-2 and TRBJ2-5; TRBD2 might be the D (5 bases). There are 17 residues in the CDR3. The germline V and J ends were trimmed by 2 bases and 4 bases, with 20 bases remaining between them. CDR1 is SGHTA, CDR2 FQGNSA, per germline.